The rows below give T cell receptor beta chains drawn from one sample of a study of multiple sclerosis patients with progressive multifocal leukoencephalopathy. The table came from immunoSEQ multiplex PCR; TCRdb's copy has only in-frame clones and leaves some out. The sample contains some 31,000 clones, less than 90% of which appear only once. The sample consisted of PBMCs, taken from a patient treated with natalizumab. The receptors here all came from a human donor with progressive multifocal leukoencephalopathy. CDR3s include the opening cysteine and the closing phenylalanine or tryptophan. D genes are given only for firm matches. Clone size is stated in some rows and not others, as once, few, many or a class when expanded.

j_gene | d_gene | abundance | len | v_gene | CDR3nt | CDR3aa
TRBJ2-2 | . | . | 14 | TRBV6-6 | TGTGCCAGCAGTGCGCCAAAACTAGCCGGGGAGCTGTTTTTT | CASSAPKLAGELFF
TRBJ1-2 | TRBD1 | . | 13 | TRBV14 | TGTGCCAGCAGCTCCATCGGACAGGCTGGCTACACCTTC | CASSSIGQAGYTF
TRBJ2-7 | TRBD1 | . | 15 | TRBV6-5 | TGTGCCAGCAGTTACATGGCGACAGGGGGCTACGAGCAGTACTTC | CASSYMATGGYEQYF
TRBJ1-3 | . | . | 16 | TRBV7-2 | TGTGCCAGCAGCCAAGGGAGGGGCCTTCCAGGAAACACCATATATTTT | CASSQGRGLPGNTIYF
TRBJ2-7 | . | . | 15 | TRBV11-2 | TGTGCCAGCAGCGCCCCCGGCGGGCAGCACTACGAGCAGTACTTC | CASSAPGGQHYEQYF
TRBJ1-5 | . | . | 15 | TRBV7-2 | TGTGCCAGCAGCTTCGGGAGAGGTAGCAATCAGCCCCAGCATTTT | CASSFGRGSNQPQHF
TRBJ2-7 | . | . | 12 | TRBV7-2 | TGTGCCAGCAGCCGGCAAGGCTACGAGCAGTACTTC | CASSRQGYEQYF
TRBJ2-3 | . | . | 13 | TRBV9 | TGTGCCAGCAGCGTTGGAGCGGCAGATACGCAGTATTTT | CASSVGAADTQYF
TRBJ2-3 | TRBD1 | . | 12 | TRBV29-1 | TGCAGCGTCCGACAGGGGTCAGATACGCAGTATTTT | CSVRQGSDTQYF
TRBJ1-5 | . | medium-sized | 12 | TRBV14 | TGTGCCAGCAGTGGGGGCTTCGGGCCCCAGCATTTT | CASSGGFGPQHF
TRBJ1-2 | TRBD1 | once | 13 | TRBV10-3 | TGTGCCATCAGTGGGACAGGGAACTATGGCTACACCTTC | CAISGTGNYGYTF
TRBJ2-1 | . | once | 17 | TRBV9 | TGTGCCAGCAGCGTAGGTGGTACGGGCAGCTCCTACAATGAGCAGTTCTTC | CASSVGGTGSSYNEQFF
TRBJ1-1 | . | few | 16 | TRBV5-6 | TGTGCCAGCAGCTTCGAAGCCGTCGGGCCCCTCTCTGAAGCTTTCTTT | CASSFEAVGPLSEAFF
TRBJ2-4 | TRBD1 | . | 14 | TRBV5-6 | TGTGCCAGCAGCAAGGGACAGGGGGCGAACATTCAGTACTTC | CASSKGQGANIQYF
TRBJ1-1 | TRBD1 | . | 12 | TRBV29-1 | TGCAGCGTGGGGACAGCAAACACTGAAGCTTTCTTT | CSVGTANTEAFF
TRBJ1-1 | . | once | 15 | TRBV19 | TGTGCCAGTAGTATATCCGCCCCCAGGGGCACTGAAGCTTTCTTT | CASSISAPRGTEAFF
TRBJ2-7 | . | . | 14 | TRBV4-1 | TGCGCCAGCAGCCGCGAGGGCCTCCCCTACGAGCAGTACTTC | CASSREGLPYEQYF
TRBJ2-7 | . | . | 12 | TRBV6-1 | TGTGCCATCAGTGCACGGCACTACGAGCAGTACTTC | CAISARHYEQYF
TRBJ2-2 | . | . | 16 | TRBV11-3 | TGTGCCAGCAGCTTAGGGGCTAGCTTGGACACCGGGGAGCTGTTTTTT | CASSLGASLDTGELFF
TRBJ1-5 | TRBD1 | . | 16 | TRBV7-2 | TGTGCCAGCAGCTTAGCAGGGGGACAGGGTAATCAGCCCCAGCATTTT | CASSLAGGQGNQPQHF
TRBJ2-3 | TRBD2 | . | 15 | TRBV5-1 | TGCGCCAGCAGCTACTTAGCGGGAGCCACAGATACGCAGTATTTT | CASSYLAGATDTQYF
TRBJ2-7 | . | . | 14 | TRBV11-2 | TGTGCCAGCAGCTTAGCGGCGTCGCGGTACGAGCAGTACTTC | CASSLAASRYEQYF
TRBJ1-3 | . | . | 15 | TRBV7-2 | TGTGCCAGCACATCCTGGCTTCGCGGGGGAAACACCATATATTTT | CASTSWLRGGNTIYF
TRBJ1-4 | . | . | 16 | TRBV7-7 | TGTGCTAGCAGCCCCTCCGTTTTAGGAAATAATGAAAAACTGTTTTTT | CASSPSVLGNNEKLFF
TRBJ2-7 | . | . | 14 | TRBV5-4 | TGTGCCAGCAGCGCTGGGAGTGGGGTCTACGAGCAGTACTTC | CASSAGSGVYEQYF
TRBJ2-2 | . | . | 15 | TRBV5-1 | TGCGCCAGCAGCCCCGACCCCGGCGGCACCGGGGAGCTGTTTTTT | CASSPDPGGTGELFF
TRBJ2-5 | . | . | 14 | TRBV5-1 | TGCGCCAGCAGCTTGGATGGGGGGCTTAAGACCCAGTACTTC | CASSLDGGLKTQYF
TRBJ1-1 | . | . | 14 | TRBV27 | TGTGCCAGCAGGCCGGGGGGGGGTTCCCCTGAAGCTTTCTTT | CASRPGGGSPEAFF
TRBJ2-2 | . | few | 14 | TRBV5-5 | TGTGCCAGCAGCCTGGAGGGGATCACCGGGGAGCTGTTTTTT | CASSLEGITGELFF
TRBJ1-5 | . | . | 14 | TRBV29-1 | TGCAGCGTTGGGGCGGCGGCGGGCGGTCAGCCCCAGCATTTT | CSVGAAAGGQPQHF
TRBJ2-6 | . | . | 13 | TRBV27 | TGTGCCAGCAGTTCCTCTGGGGCCAACGTCCTGACTTTC | CASSSSGANVLTF
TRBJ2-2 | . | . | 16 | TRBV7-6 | TGTGCCAGCAGCCAAGGCGGACTCCTATACACCGGGGAGCTGTTTTTT | CASSQGGLLYTGELFF
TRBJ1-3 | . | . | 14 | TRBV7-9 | TGTGCCAGCAGCTTAGGGTTCTCTGGAAACACCATATATTTT | CASSLGFSGNTIYF
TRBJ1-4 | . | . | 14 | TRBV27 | TGTGCCAGCAGGAACACAGCAACTAATGAAAAACTGTTTTTT | CASRNTATNEKLFF
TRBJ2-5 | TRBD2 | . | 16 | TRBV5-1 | TGCGCCAGCAGTACTAGCGGGATATTGGGCAGGGAGACCCAGTACTTC | CASSTSGILGRETQYF
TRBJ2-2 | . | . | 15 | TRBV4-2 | TGTGCCAGCAGCCAAGACAGGGAGCCGACCGGGGAGCTGTTTTTT | CASSQDREPTGELFF
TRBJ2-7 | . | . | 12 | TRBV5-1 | TGCGCCAGTAACCAAGGTGGGCGCGAGCAGTACTTC | CASNQGGREQYF
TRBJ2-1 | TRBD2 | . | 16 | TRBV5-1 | TGCGCCAGCAGCTGGGGACTAGCGGGAGGTTACAATGAGCAGTTCTTC | CASSWGLAGGYNEQFF
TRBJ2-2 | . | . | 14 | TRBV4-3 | TGCGCCAGCAGCCCGCAGTCGAGGACCGGGGAGCTGTTTTTT | CASSPQSRTGELFF
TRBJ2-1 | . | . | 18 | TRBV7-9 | TGTGCCAGCAGCTTATCCCTCATTCGGGTCTTAAGTTACAATGAGCAGTTCTTC | CASSLSLIRVLSYNEQFF